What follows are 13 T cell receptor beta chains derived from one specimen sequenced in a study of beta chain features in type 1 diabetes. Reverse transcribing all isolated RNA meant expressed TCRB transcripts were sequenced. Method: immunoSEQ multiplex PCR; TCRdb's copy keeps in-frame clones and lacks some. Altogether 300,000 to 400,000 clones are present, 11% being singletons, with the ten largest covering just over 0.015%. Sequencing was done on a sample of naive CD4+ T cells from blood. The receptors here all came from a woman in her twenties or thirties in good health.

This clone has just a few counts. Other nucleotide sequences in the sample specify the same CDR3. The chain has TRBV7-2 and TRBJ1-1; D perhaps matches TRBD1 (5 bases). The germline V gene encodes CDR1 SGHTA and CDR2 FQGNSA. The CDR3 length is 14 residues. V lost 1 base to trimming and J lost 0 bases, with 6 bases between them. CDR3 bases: TGTGCCAGCAGCTTAGGACAGTTGAACACTGAAGCTTTCTTT. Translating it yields CASSLGQLNTEAFF. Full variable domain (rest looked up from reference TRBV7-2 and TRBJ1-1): GAGVSQSPSNKVTEKGKDVELRCDPISGHTALYWYRQSLGQGLEFLIYFQGNSAPDKSGLPSDRFSAERTGGSVSTLTIQRTQQEDSAVYLCASSLGQLNTEAFFGQGTRLTVV.

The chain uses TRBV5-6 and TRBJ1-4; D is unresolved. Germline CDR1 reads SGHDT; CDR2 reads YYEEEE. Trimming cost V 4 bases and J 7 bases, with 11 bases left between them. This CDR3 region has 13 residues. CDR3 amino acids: CASSREGGEKLFF. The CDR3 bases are TGTGCCAGCAGCCGTGAGGGTGGTGAAAAACTGTTTTTT.

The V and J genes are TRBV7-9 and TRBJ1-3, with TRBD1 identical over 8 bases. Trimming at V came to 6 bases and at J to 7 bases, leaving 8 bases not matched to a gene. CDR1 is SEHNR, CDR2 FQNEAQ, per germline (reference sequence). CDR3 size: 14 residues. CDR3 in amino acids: CASSQDRGGNTIYF. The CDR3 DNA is TGTGCCAGCAGTCAAGACAGGGGCGGCAACACCATATATTTT.

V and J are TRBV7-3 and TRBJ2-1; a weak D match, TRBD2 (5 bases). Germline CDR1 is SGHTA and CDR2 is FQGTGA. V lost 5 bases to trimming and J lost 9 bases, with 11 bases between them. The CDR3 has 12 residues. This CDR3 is CASSGSSGEQFF. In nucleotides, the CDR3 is TGTGCCAGCAGCGGGAGTTCGGGTGAGCAGTTCTTC. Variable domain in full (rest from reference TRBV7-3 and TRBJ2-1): GAGVSQTPSNKVTEKGKYVELRCDPISGHTALYWYRQSLGQGPEFLIYFQGTGAADDSGLPNDRFFAVRPEGSVSTLKIQRTERGDSAVYLCASSGSSGEQFFGPGTRLTVL.

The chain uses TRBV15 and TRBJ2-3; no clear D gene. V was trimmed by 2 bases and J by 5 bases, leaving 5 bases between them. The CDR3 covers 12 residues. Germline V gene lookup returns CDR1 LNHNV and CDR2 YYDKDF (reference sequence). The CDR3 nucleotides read TGTGCCACCAGCAGAATTCAAGATACGCAGTATTTT. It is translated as CATSRIQDTQYF. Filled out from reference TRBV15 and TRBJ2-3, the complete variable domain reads DAMVIQNPRYQVTQFGKPVTLSCSQTLNHNVMYWYQQKSSQAPKLLFHYYDKDFNNEADTPDNFQSRRPNTSFCFLDIRSPGLGDTAMYLCATSRIQDTQYFGPGTRLTVL.

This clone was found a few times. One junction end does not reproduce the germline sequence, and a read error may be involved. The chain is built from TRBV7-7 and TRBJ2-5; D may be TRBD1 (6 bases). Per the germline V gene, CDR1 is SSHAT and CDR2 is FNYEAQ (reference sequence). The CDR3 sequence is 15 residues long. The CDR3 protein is CASSLLTGSQETQYF. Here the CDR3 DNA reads TGTGCTAGCAGCTTACTCACAGGGTCCCAAGAGACCCAGTACTTC.

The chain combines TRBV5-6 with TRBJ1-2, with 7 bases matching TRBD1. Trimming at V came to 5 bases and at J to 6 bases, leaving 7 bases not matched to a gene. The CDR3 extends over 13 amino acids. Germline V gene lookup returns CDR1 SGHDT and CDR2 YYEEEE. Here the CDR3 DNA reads TGTGCCAGCAGATATCGACAGGGTAATGGCTACACCTTC. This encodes CASRYRQGNGYTF.

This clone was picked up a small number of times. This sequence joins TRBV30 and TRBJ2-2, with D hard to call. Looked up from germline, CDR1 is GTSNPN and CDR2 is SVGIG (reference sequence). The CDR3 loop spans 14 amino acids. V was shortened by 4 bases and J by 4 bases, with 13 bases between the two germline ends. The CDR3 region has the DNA TGTGCCTGGACCATTACCCGGAGCACCGGGGAGCTGTTTTTT. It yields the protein CAWTITRSTGELFF.

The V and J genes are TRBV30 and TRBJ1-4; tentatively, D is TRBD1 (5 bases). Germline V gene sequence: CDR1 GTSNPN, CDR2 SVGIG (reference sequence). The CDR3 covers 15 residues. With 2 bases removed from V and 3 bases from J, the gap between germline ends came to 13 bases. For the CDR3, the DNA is TGTGCCTGGAGTCGCCCCGGGGGGGCTAATGAAAAACTGTTTTTT. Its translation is CAWSRPGGANEKLFF.

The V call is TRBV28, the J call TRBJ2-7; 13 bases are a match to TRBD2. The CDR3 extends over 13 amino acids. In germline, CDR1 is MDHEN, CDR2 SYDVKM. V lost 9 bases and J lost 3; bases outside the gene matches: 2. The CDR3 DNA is TGTGCCAGTGGACTAGCGGGAGTCTACGAGCAGTACTTC. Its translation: CASGLAGVYEQYF.

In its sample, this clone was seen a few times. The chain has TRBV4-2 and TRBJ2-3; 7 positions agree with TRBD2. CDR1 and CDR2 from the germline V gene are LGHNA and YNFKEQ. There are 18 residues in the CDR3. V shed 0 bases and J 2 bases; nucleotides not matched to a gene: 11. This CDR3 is CASSQETIAGVVTDTQYF. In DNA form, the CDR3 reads TGTGCCAGCAGCCAAGAGACCATTGCGGGAGTGGTCACAGATACGCAGTATTTT.

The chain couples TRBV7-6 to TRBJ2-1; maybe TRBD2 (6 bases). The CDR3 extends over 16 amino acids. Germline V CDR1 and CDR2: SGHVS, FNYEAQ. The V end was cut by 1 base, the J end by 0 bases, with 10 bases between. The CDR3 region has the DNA TGTGCCAGCAGCTTAGGGAGGGCGAGCTCCTACAATGAGCAGTTCTTC. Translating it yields CASSLGRASSYNEQFF.

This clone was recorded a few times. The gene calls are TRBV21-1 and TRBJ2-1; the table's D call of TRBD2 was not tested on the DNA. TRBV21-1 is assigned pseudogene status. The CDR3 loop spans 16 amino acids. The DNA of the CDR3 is TGTGCCAGCAGCAAAGTGAGTAGCGGCTACTACAATGAGCAGTTCTTC. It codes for CASSKVSSGYYNEQFF.